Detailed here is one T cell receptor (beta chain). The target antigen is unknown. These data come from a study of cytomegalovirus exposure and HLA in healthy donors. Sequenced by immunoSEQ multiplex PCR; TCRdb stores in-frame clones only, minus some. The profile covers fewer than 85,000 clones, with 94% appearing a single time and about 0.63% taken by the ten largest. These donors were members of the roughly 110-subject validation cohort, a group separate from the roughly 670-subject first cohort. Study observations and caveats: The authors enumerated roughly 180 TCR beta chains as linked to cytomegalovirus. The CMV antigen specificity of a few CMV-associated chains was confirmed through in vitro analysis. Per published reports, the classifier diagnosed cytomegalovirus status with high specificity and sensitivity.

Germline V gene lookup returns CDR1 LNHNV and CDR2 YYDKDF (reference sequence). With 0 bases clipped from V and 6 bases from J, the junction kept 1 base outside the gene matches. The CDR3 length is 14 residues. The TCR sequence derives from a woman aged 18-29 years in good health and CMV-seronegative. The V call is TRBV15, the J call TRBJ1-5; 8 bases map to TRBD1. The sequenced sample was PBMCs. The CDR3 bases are TGTGCCACCAGCAGAGACAGGGGGCTTCAGCCCCAGCATTTT. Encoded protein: CATSRDRGLQPQHF.